This T cell receptor beta chain stems from a study of shared clonotypes between healthy human individuals. As regards this clone: What it binds is not known.

The germline V gene encodes CDR1 SGHDT and CDR2 YYEEEE. The V gene lost 2 bases and the J gene lost 3 bases, with 12 bases spanning the gap. The CDR3 runs 15 residues. Findings and limits, study-wide: Exclusively blood specimens were collected; tissue repertoires likely differ.

The input for sorted-subset replicate PCRs was approximately 200 ng DNA, tens of thousands of T cell genomes. Profiled with immunoSEQ multiplex PCR; TCRdb holds only in-frame clones, not every one. The table lists approximately 2.4 million clones, approximately 94% of them singletons. The donors were adults (healthy and HIV-negative) with no recent acute infections or vaccinations. Subsets obtained from CD4+ cells comprised CD45RA+ naive and CD45RA-negative memory cells. This receptor was taken from a young man in good health. Sequenced: naive CD4+ T cells sorted from blood. Subset specified: CD45RA+ positively selected. The chain couples TRBV5-6 to TRBJ1-3; a possible D gene is TRBD1 (5 bases). The CDR3 nucleotides are TGTGCCAGCAGCTTTAACCCAGGGATTGGAAACACCATATATTTT. Translation: CASSFNPGIGNTIYF.